The present T cell receptor beta chain was sequenced within a study of T-cell reconstitution after alpha-beta-depleted transplantation in children. Findings of the study overall: A year post-transplant, T-cell counts and diversity derived mostly from newly produced T cells. At day 60, the high TCRbeta diversity found in some patients originated from recipient T cells and thymic progenitors that had survived. As was reported, about two months after transplant, alpha-beta T cells came from several hundred expanded graft clones.

This clonotype was seen at least ten times. Its antigen is still unknown. The V gene's germline CDR1 is KGHDR and CDR2 SFDVKD. The CDR3 sequence is 11 residues long. Trimming took 4 bases from V and 10 from J, leaving 7 bases between them. Unique molecular identifiers tagged the TCRbeta library. TCRdb called the PCR reads again in MiXCR, with one record for every CDR3 protein. Of 200,000 or so distinct CDR3 sequences listed, 6.3% are singletons. This receptor was taken from a girl under three years old with combined immunodeficiency, due to receive a stem cell transplant. The chain employs TRBV24-1 and TRBJ2-1; maybe TRBD1 (6 bases). The sequencing used PBMCs, collected before TCRalphabeta/CD19-depleted stem cell transplant. The CDR3 region is CATSETGEQFF. DNA for the CDR3: TGTGCCACCAGTGAGACAGGCGAGCAGTTCTTC.